This entry lists 21 T cell receptor beta chains sequenced from one sample in a study of shared clonotypes between healthy human individuals (dated by TCRdb to the early 2020s). Preparation of the library involved the immunoSEQ multiplex PCR assay. Not all clones reach the TCRdb copy of this immuneACCESS table, which keeps in-frame sequences only. Checked studies attribute under half of the gap to unresolved V genes and leave the rest unexplained. For this sample the table gives some 2.1 million clones, of which just under 95% were detected only once. The ten largest clones capture 1.5% to 2% of the sample. CD8 naive samples were CD45RO-negative cells positively selected for CCR7, giving a CD45RA+CCR7+ population that excluded TemRA cells. The sample taken for sequencing was naive CD8+ T cells from PBMCs. The cell subset or site label here, explained by the study, means: CD45RA+CCR7+. The receptors come from a man aged 18 to 30 in good health. Some clones in this sample may be carry-over from other donors' samples.

The genes are TRBV7-9 and TRBJ1-1; possible D gene TRBD1, 6 bases. The CDR3 extends over 13 amino acids. V lost 4 bases, J lost 10 bases, and 16 bases lay in between. CDR1 and CDR2 from the germline V gene are SEHNR and FQNEAQ (reference sequence). The CDR3 DNA is TGTGCCAGCAGCTCTCTAAACAGGGAATTAGCTTTCTTT. Residues: CASSSLNRELAFF.

The V and J genes are TRBV7-8 and TRBJ2-1; 10 bases map to TRBD2. Germline-derived CDR1 and CDR2 are SGHVS and FQNEAQ. The CDR3 length is 16 residues. Unmatched junction bases numbered 3, after V lost 0 bases and J lost 4 bases. For the CDR3, the DNA is TGTGCCAGCAGCTTAGCGTATAGCGGGGGGTACAATGAGCAGTTCTTC. Its translation: CASSLAYSGGYNEQFF.

The chain uses TRBV4-1 and TRBJ2-3; D not certain. The V gene's germline CDR1 is MGHRA and CDR2 YSYEKL. V lost 2 bases to trimming and J lost 2 bases, with 11 bases between them. The CDR3 consists of 15 residues. The CDR3 reads CASSQPPDATDTQYF. The DNA of the CDR3 is TGCGCCAGCAGCCAACCGCCGGACGCCACAGATACGCAGTATTTT.

This chain connects TRBV25-1 to TRBJ1-1; D gene uncertain. CDR1 MGHDK and CDR2 SYGVNS come from the germline V gene. This CDR3 is 12 amino acids long. V was clipped by 2 bases and J by 7 bases, with 8 bases between them. The CDR3 DNA is TGTGCCAGCAGTGAAAGCCGGAATGAAGCTTTCTTT. Translation: CASSESRNEAFF. Full variable domain (rest looked up from reference TRBV25-1 and TRBJ1-1): EADIYQTPRYLVIGTGKKITLECSQTMGHDKMYWYQQDPGMELHLIHYSYGVNSTEKGDLSSESTVSRIRTEHFPLTLESARPSHTSQYLCASSESRNEAFFGQGTRLTVV.

This clone was counted a single time. This sequence joins TRBV5-4 and TRBJ2-7, with 10 bases lining up with TRBD2. V lost 0 bases and J lost 5; bases outside the gene matches: 11. CDR1 SGHNT and CDR2 YYREEE come from the germline V gene (reference sequence). The CDR3 contains 17 residues. Here the CDR3 reads CASSLVLAGESSHEQYF. CDR3 coding DNA: TGTGCCAGCAGCTTGGTGCTAGCGGGAGAATCGTCCCACGAGCAGTACTTC.

About this clone itself: This specimen includes other DNA sequences encoding the same CDR3. The chain couples TRBV19 to TRBJ2-5, with D unresolved. The CDR3 runs to 11 residues. V was shortened by 4 bases and J by 0 bases, with 0 bases between the two germline ends. Germline values: CDR1 LNHDA, CDR2 SQIVND (reference sequence). The DNA for the CDR3 is TGTGCCAGTAGTAACCAAGAGACCCAGTACTTC. Translating gives CASSNQETQYF.

This clone came up once. The CDR3 DNA reads TGCGCCAGCAGCCAAGATTTGGGCCTCATGTTGATCGAGCAGTACTTC. Translated, it gives CASSQDLGLMLIEQYF. The chain carries TRBV4-1 and TRBJ2-7, with D hard to call. CDR3 length: 16 amino acids. Trimming took off 0 bases at V and 6 bases at J, with 18 bases between the two ends. The germline gives CDR1 MGHRA, CDR2 YSYEKL.

The J gene is TRBJ2-1, the V gene TRBV11-3, with 15 bases fitting TRBD2. The germline gives CDR1 SGHNT, CDR2 YENEEA. V lost 5 bases to trimming and J lost 5 bases; unmatched junction nucleotides: 7. The CDR3 is 17 residues long. The CDR3 is CASSLGTSGRSNNEQFF. Here the CDR3 DNA reads TGTGCCAGCAGCCTCGGGACTAGCGGGAGGAGCAACAATGAGCAGTTCTTC. The whole variable domain, remainder taken from reference TRBV11-3 and TRBJ2-1, is EAGVVQSPRYKIIEKKQPVAFWCNPISGHNTLYWYLQNLGQGPELLIRYENEEAVDDSQLPKDRFSAERLKGVDSTLKIQPAELGDSAVYLCASSLGTSGRSNNEQFFGPGTRLTVL.

V gene TRBV15 combines with J gene TRBJ2-6, with D uncertain. The germline gives CDR1 LNHNV, CDR2 YYDKDF (reference sequence). V lost 8 bases to trimming and J lost 0 bases, with 14 bases between them. CDR3 size: 16 residues. CDR3 region: CATARNSRSGANVLTF. DNA for the CDR3: TGTGCCACCGCGCGAAATTCCCGCTCTGGGGCCAACGTCCTGACTTTC. Combining the CDR3 with reference TRBV15 and TRBJ2-6 gives the whole variable domain DAMVIQNPRYQVTQFGKPVTLSCSQTLNHNVMYWYQQKSSQAPKLLFHYYDKDFNNEADTPDNFQSRRPNTSFCFLDIRSPGLGDTAMYLCATARNSRSGANVLTFGAGSRLTVL.

The gene calls are TRBV4-1 and TRBJ2-3; D remains unclear. The germline V and J ends were trimmed by 3 bases and 4 bases, with 5 bases remaining between them. Germline V gene sequence: CDR1 MGHRA, CDR2 YSYEKL. This CDR3 has 12 residues. CDR3 amino acids: CASSHQSDTQYF. DNA of the CDR3: TGCGCCAGCAGCCACCAGTCAGATACGCAGTATTTT.

The chain employs TRBV19 and TRBJ2-7; no reliable D call. The CDR3 has 14 amino acids. Trimming left V 1 base short and J 6 bases short, with 13 bases between. CDR1 LNHDA and CDR2 SQIVND come from the germline V gene (reference sequence). The CDR3 DNA follows: TGTGCCAGTAGTATAGGTCCAGGAAGGCGCGAGCAGTACTTC. It translates to CASSIGPGRREQYF.

The chain employs TRBV9 and TRBJ1-2; D remains ambiguous. CDR1 and CDR2 from the germline V gene are SGDLS and YYNGEE. The CDR3 contains 12 residues. V dropped 4 bases and J dropped 0 bases, with 4 bases sitting between them. This chain's CDR3 is CASSTSNYGYTF. CDR3 bases: TGTGCCAGCAGCACGTCTAACTATGGCTACACCTTC.

J is TRBJ1-4 and V is TRBV6-1; D gene uncertain. Looked up from germline, CDR1 is MNHNS and CDR2 is SASEGT. The CDR3 totals 13 residues. V gave up 1 base and J gave up 8 bases, with 8 bases separating them. CDR3 DNA sequence: TGTGCCAGCAGTGAAGGTCCAGGAGAAAAACTGTTTTTT. Its protein is CASSEGPGEKLFF.

The chain carries TRBV28 and TRBJ2-7; D is perhaps TRBD2 (6 bases). Trimming cost V 7 bases and J 6 bases, with 19 bases left between them. The CDR3 spans 14 residues. Looked up from germline, CDR1 is MDHEN and CDR2 is SYDVKM. The chain's CDR3 is CASTLWGLGSEQYF. The CDR3, as DNA: TGTGCCAGCACCCTTTGGGGACTGGGTTCCGAGCAGTACTTC.

This chain links TRBV7-6 with TRBJ2-2; D not resolved. This CDR3 has 13 amino acids. Trimming removed 1 base from V and 3 bases from J, with 3 bases in between. Looked up from germline, CDR1 is SGHVS and CDR2 is FNYEAQ. CDR3 DNA: TGTGCCAGCAGCTTAGATTACACCGGGGAGCTGTTTTTT. Translated: CASSLDYTGELFF. The variable domain in full, with the rest retrieved from reference TRBV7-6 and TRBJ2-2, is GAGVSQSPRYKVTKRGQDVALRCDPISGHVSLYWYRQALGQGPEFLTYFNYEAQQDKSGLPNDRFSAERPEGSISTLTIQRTEQRDSAMYRCASSLDYTGELFFGEGSRLTVL.

V gene TRBV5-1 combines with J gene TRBJ1-4, with 7 bases lining up with TRBD1. The germline V gene has CDR1 SGHRS and CDR2 YFSETQ. The CDR3 is 15 residues long. Unmatched junction bases numbered 2, after V lost 0 bases and J lost 3 bases. Here the CDR3 DNA reads TGCGCCAGCAGCTTGGCGGGACAGCCTAATGAAAAACTGTTTTTT. It codes for CASSLAGQPNEKLFF.

The gene calls are TRBV7-8 and TRBJ2-1, with D perhaps TRBD2 (7 bases). The CDR3 extends over 16 amino acids. V lost 1 base and J 7 bases, leaving 17 bases between the germline ends. Germline CDR1 is SGHVS and CDR2 is FQNEAQ. The CDR3 DNA reads as TGTGCCAGCAGCTTAGTTGTGGGGGGGGCTAGGAATGAGCAGTTCTTC. Its protein is CASSLVVGGARNEQFF.

V and J are TRBV5-4 and TRBJ2-1, with 9 positions matching TRBD2. The CDR3 runs to 17 residues. Germline V CDR1 and CDR2: SGHNT, YYREEE (reference sequence). Trimming cost V 1 base and J 0 bases; bases outside gene matches: 5. The CDR3 spells CASSLYPAGGSYNEQFF. Written as DNA, the CDR3 is TGTGCCAGCAGCTTGTATCCAGCGGGAGGCTCCTACAATGAGCAGTTCTTC.

The CDR3 protein is CASSPPGRQGAGELFF. The CDR3 DNA reads TGCGCCAGCAGCCCCCCAGGGCGGCAGGGTGCCGGGGAGCTGTTTTTT. J is TRBJ2-2 and V is TRBV4-1, with TRBD1 as a possible D gene (5 bases). The CDR3 has 16 residues. Germline V lookup: CDR1 MGHRA, CDR2 YSYEKL. V lost 4 bases to trimming and J lost 6 bases, with 18 bases between them.

In the case of this clone: At the DNA level, this CDR3 is encoded by other sequences in the same sample as well. The chain's CDR3 is CASSYLGGSYGYTF. CDR3 DNA: TGTGCCAGCAGTTACTTGGGAGGAAGCTATGGCTACACCTTC. V and J are TRBV6-5 and TRBJ1-2, with unresolved D. The CDR3 spans 14 residues. V gave up 1 base and J gave up 4 bases, with 10 bases separating them. Germline V gene sequence: CDR1 MNHEY, CDR2 SVGAGI.

The V and J genes are TRBV4-1 and TRBJ2-1; D not certain. Trimming took off 1 base at V and 7 bases at J, with 14 bases between the two ends. This CDR3 comprises 15 residues. The germline CDR1 and CDR2 sequences are MGHRA and YSYEKL. For the CDR3, the DNA is TGCGCCAGCAGCCAAGTCTCCCTCTATGGGAATGAGCAGTTCTTC. Encoded protein: CASSQVSLYGNEQFF.